The next 18 T cell receptor beta chains were all read from a single sample in a study of T cell repertoires in cytomegalovirus infection. TCRdb reprocessed the reads with MiXCR, giving one entry per CDR3 protein. Altogether roughly 990,000 distinct CDR3 sequences are present, around 29% being singletons, with the ten largest covering over 12%. What these receptors recognize is not known. This specimen was cultured CD8+ T cells from PBMCs, taken from culture after CMV antigen stimulation. These receptors all stem from a human donor in good health (CMV status not recorded). Some clones in this sample may be carry-over from other donors' samples.

This clonotype was observed a few times. The chain employs TRBV12-3 or TRBV12-4 and TRBJ2-3; the match to TRBD1 covers 7 bases. The junction had 7 bases not matched to a gene; V was cut back by 5 bases and J by 2 bases. The CDR3 is 15 residues long. CDR3 nucleotide sequence: TGTGCCAGCAGTCCCCGACAGGGCCCCACAGATACGCAGTATTTT. Encoded protein: CASSPRQGPTDTQYF.

CDR3 loop: CASSFRQRNSYNEQFF. The CDR3 DNA reads as TGTGCCAGCAGCTTTCGACAGAGAAACTCCTACAATGAGCAGTTCTTC. The gene calls are TRBV7-8 and TRBJ2-1; TRBD1 might be the D (5 bases). The CDR3 has 16 residues. Trimming took 3 bases from V and 0 from J, leaving 12 bases between them. Germline CDR1 SGHVS, CDR2 FQNEAQ.

The V and J genes are TRBV29-1 and TRBJ2-1; D is tentatively TRBD1 or TRBD2 (5 bases each). CDR1 SQVTM and CDR2 ANQGSEA come from the germline V gene. The CDR3 extends over 14 amino acids. Trimming pared 5 bases from V and 2 bases from J, leaving 13 bases between. The CDR3 is CSVPWDHPYNEQFF. As DNA, the CDR3 is TGCAGCGTTCCTTGGGACCATCCCTACAATGAGCAGTTCTTC.

V is TRBV11-2 and J is TRBJ2-4, with 7 bases lining up with TRBD1. There are 16 residues in the CDR3. V was clipped by 6 bases and J by 1 base; unmatched bases: 9. The V gene's germline CDR1 is SGHAT and CDR2 FQNNGV. The CDR3 nucleotides are TGTGCCAGCAGTACGACAGGGCCCGTTGCCAAAAACATTCAGTACTTC. Protein: CASSTTGPVAKNIQYF.

This clonotype was seen more than once but under ten times. This chain uses TRBV2 with TRBJ2-3, with 9 bases aligning to TRBD2. The CDR3 is 18 residues long. The junction had 12 bases not matched to a gene; V was cut back by 4 bases and J by 1 base. CDR1 and CDR2 from the germline V gene are SNHLY and FYNNEI. CDR3 nucleotides: TGTGCCAGCAGTGTCGGGACTAGCTGGAACGGGGGCACAGATACGCAGTATTTT. It yields the protein CASSVGTSWNGGTDTQYF. The full variable domain, completed using reference TRBV2 and TRBJ2-3, is EPEVTQTPSHQVTQMGQEVILRCVPISNHLYFYWYRQILGQKVEFLVSFYNNEISEKSEIFDDQFSVERPDGSNFTLKIRSTKLEDSAMYFCASSVGTSWNGGTDTQYFGPGTRLTVL.

This clonotype was observed a few times. This sequence joins TRBV7-6 and TRBJ2-3; 10 nucleotides agree with TRBD1. Germline V CDR1 and CDR2: SGHVS, FNYEAQ. This CDR3 region has 14 residues. With 5 bases clipped from V and 5 bases from J, the junction kept 4 bases outside the gene matches. The DNA for the CDR3 is TGTGCCAGCAGCCGGACAGGGGGAGAAGATACGCAGTATTTT. Protein sequence: CASSRTGGEDTQYF.

This sequence joins TRBV4-3 and TRBJ2-3, with D maybe TRBD1 (6 bases). The CDR3 runs to 15 residues. Trimming removed 0 bases at V and 6 bases at J, with 13 bases between. In germline, CDR1 is LGHNA, CDR2 YSLEER. The CDR3 region has the DNA TGCGCCAGCAGCCAAGACAGGGGACAAAGTGATACGCAGTATTTT. It specifies CASSQDRGQSDTQYF.

The chain carries TRBV5-5 and TRBJ2-2; D possibly corresponds to TRBD2 (6 bases). The CDR3 loop spans 15 amino acids. The V end lost 1 base, the J end lost 0 bases, and 7 bases lay between the germline ends. Germline V gene sequence: CDR1 SGHKS, CDR2 YYEKEE (reference sequence). The DNA for the CDR3 is TGTGCCAGCAGCTTGTGGACTACGAACACCGGGGAGCTGTTTTTT. Translated, it gives CASSLWTTNTGELFF.

The table lists this clonotype with a few counts. The chain combines TRBV6-2 or TRBV6-3 with TRBJ2-7; TRBD1 aligns across 8 bases. This CDR3 is built from 14 residues. The J segment lost 0 bases and the V segment lost 4 bases, leaving 2 bases of the junction unmatched. Germline V gene lookup returns CDR1 MNHEY and CDR2 SVGEGT. The DNA for the CDR3 is TGTGCCAGCAGTTCGACAGGGGACTCCTACGAGCAGTACGTC. It yields the protein CASSSTGDSYEQYV.

This clonotype occurred a few times. The V call is TRBV12-3 or TRBV12-4, the J call TRBJ2-1; 8 positions match TRBD1. V gave up 1 base and J gave up 8 bases; unmatched junction bases: 4. CDR3 length: 14 residues. CDR3 coding DNA: TGTGCCAGCAGTTTAGGGACAGGGATGGATGAGCAGTTCTTC. As protein: CASSLGTGMDEQFF.

This chain connects TRBV29-1 to TRBJ2-3, with D uncertain. The CDR3 has 13 amino acids. The germline gives CDR1 SQVTM, CDR2 ANQGSEA. With 7 bases removed from V and 2 bases from J, the gap between germline ends came to 13 bases. In nucleotides, the CDR3 is TGCAGCGCCCCCCAGTCGAACACAGATACGCAGTATTTT. Translating gives CSAPQSNTDTQYF.

This chain joins TRBV5-4 and TRBJ2-2; TRBD2 might be the D (5 bases). This CDR3 contains 15 residues. The germline V and J ends were trimmed by 4 bases and 1 base, with 11 bases remaining between them. From germline, CDR1 is SGHNT and CDR2 YYREEE (reference sequence). This CDR3 reads CASSHGVGNTGELFF. CDR3 DNA sequence: TGTGCCAGCAGCCACGGGGTCGGGAACACCGGGGAGCTGTTTTTT.

This clonotype was seen a few times. The V gene is TRBV5-6, the J gene TRBJ2-1; 10 nucleotides agree with TRBD1. This CDR3 has 17 residues. J gave up 5 bases and V 4 bases, and 12 bases lay outside the gene matches. CDR1 is SGHDT, CDR2 YYEEEE, per germline. DNA for the CDR3: TGTGCCAGCAGCCGCGACCCGCCCGGGACAGGGGACAATGAGCAGTTCTTC. Translating it yields CASSRDPPGTGDNEQFF.

J is TRBJ2-5 and V is TRBV3-1, with 7 bases matching TRBD1. Germline values: CDR1 LGHDT, CDR2 YNNKEL (reference sequence). J was trimmed by 1 base and V by 2 bases; bases with no gene match: 4. CDR3 length equals 15 residues. CDR3 residues: CASSQLGQAQETQYF. For the CDR3, the DNA is TGTGCCAGCAGCCAACTCGGACAGGCCCAAGAGACCCAGTACTTC.

The chain employs TRBV18 and TRBJ1-1; D unclear. The CDR3 is made up of 15 amino acids. Trimming took 0 bases from V and 4 from J, leaving 12 bases between them. The germline CDR1 and CDR2 sequences are KGHSH and LQKENI. DNA for the CDR3: TGTGCCAGCTCACCACCGTCGGCGGGTAGCACTGAAGCTTTCTTT. Translating gives CASSPPSAGSTEAFF.

The sample holds a few counts of this clonotype. The V call is TRBV6-5, the J call TRBJ2-3, with TRBD2 identical over 13 bases. From germline, CDR1 is MNHEY and CDR2 SVGAGI. This CDR3 has 18 amino acids. Losses at the gene ends were 9 bases for V and 0 bases for J; bases not matched to a gene: 12. The CDR3 region has the DNA TGTGCCAGTTTACCGGGACTAGCGGGGCCCCGTAGCACAGATACGCAGTATTTT. This translates into CASLPGLAGPRSTDTQYF.

This clonotype showed up just a few times. This chain uses TRBV28 with TRBJ2-3, with TRBD2 identical over 11 bases. The CDR3 has 15 residues. With 8 bases clipped from V and 3 bases from J, the junction kept 7 bases outside the gene matches. Germline loops: CDR1 MDHEN, CDR2 SYDVKM. CDR3 sequence reads: CASGGLAGGTDTQYF. CDR3 DNA sequence: TGTGCCAGCGGGGGTCTAGCGGGGGGAACAGATACGCAGTATTTT.

As to this clonotype: The junction departs from the called germline gene at one end, perhaps through a read error. J is TRBJ2-5 and V is TRBV20-1, with 11 bases matching TRBD1. The CDR3 contains 13 residues. Germline V gives CDR1 DFQATT, CDR2 SNEGSKA (reference sequence). CDR3 sequence (DNA): TGCAGTGCTCGGGTGGGACAGGGGGGGACCCAGCACTTC. Protein product: CSARVGQGGTQHF.